A selection of T cell receptor beta chains follows, all from one sample in a study of blood T cell repertoires in COVID-19. Data came from immunoSEQ multiplex PCR; TCRdb stores just in-frame clones and leaves some out. The table has roughly 250,000 clones, around 89% seen once; the top ten hold about 0.8%. The specimen was peripheral blood. Receptors originate from a young man with acute or convalescent COVID-19. Each CDR3 is given with its conserved first and last residue.

>15|TRBV5-1
CASSLIYSGANVLTF
>18|TRBV12-5
CASAATSDHRLGTDTQYF
>16|TRBV6-4
CASSEGSAGGPYEQFF
>16|TRBV18
CASSPAGAMGNQPQHF
>12|TRBV5-1
CASSLGGREAFF
>17|TRBV28
CASYESGASGNTGELFF
>14|TRBV28
CASITWEAGYGYTF
>13|TRBV3-1/TRBV3-2
CASSQDRDQPQHF
>15|TRBV7-9
CASSSGTDSGNTIYF
>16|TRBV6-5
CASRYLLGQEENTIYF
>17|TRBV27
CASSGQGSRLTVHGYTF
>14|TRBV27
CASSLSQGTYGYTF
>15|TRBV7-6
CASSKGGAGQETQYF
>16|TRBV6-5
CASSYHRDRVNEKLFF
>19|TRBV7-7
CASSSGLAGGPTRYNEQFF
>16|TRBV9
CASSVGTTGFNEKLFF
>12|TRBV30
CAWEGQGYGYTF
>14|TRBV5-1
CASSLGSGAEKLFF
>15|TRBV28
CASSVARGNTGELFF
>16|TRBV11-2
CASSLGLIGTEYGYTF
>15|TRBV18
CASSPTSGRNNEQFF
>14|TRBV5-8
CASSLITVDNEQFF
>13|TRBV7-9
CASSLATGEGYTF
>14|TRBV6-5
CASSLLAGSDTQYF
>15|TRBV5-6
CASSLGQIGGQPQHF
>14|TRBV10-2
CASSVLAGNNEQFF
>16|TRBV7-6
CASSALAGGLTDTQYF
>14|TRBV2
CASRGQWSNQPQHF
>16|TRBV5-5
CASSLVPDFYYNEQFF
>17|TRBV21-1
CASSKGMARGLISPLHF
>13|TRBV28
CASSDGILRGYTF
>14|TRBV6-6
CASSSNREYNEQFF
>18|TRBV27
CASSLFAQIGTGGPEAFF
>14|TRBV27
CASKGLTSTDTQYF
>12|TRBV2
CASSVRENIQYF
>16|TRBV7-3
CASSLVRGSSYNEQFF
>13|TRBV7-8
CASSLGPGDEQYF
>14|TRBV5-8
CASSLGLPYFEQYF
>13|TRBV2
CASSRQTNQPQHF
>15|TRBV19
CASSMWGDSNQPQHF
>16|TRBV19
CASSIGWDTIPPPLHF
>14|TRBV4-1
CASSQVGGYQPQHF
>15|TRBV10-1
CASSPVGSPMSEQYF
>14|TRBV28
CASSYRTGLIRYTF
>11|TRBV19
CASSISGEQFF
>14|TRBV2
CASSVGRSTGGYTF
>16|TRBV4-1
CASSQDGGGSNYGYTF
>15|TRBV5-5
CASSLAGSVNYEQYF
>13|TRBV15
CATSSRTGYGYTF
>14|TRBV30
CAWKGSATNEKLFF